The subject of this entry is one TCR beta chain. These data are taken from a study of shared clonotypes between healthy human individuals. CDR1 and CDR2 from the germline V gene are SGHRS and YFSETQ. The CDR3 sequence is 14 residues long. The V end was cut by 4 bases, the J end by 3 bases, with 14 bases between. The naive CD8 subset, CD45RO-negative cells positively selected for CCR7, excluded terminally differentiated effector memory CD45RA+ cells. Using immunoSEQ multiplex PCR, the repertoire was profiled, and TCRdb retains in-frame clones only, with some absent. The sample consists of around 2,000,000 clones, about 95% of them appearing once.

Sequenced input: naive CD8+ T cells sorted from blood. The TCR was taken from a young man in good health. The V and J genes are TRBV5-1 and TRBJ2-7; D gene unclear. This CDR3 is CASSPREPGYEQYF. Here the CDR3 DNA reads TGCGCCAGCAGCCCACGTGAGCCCGGCTACGAGCAGTACTTC.